These T cell receptor beta chains were read from a single sample in a study of human T cells and chemical hapten exposure. A single record per CDR3 protein comes from TCRdb applying MiXCR to the RACE reads. This sample has around 350,000 distinct CDR3 sequences; around 5.5% occur once, and the top ten carry about 8.7%. The sequencing here drew on whole blood, taken in connection with sensitization to the hapten diphenylcyclopropenone (DPC). The source of these receptors is a woman under 30 with alopecia areata. Some clones in this sample may be carry-over from other donors' samples. The CDR3 runs from the conserved cysteine through the conserved F or W. D genes are given only for firm matches. Only some rows state a clone size, as once, few, many or a class for expanded clones.

cdr3_length: 14; v_call: TRBV6-2/TRBV6-3; j_call: TRBJ1-5; d_call: .; clone_size: many; cdr3_aa: CASSTGMSNQPQHF; cdr3_nt: TGTGCCAGCAGTACAGGGATGAGCAATCAGCCCCAGCATTTT
cdr3_length: 15; v_call: TRBV7-9; j_call: TRBJ1-1; d_call: .; clone_size: .; cdr3_aa: CASSLAQGRDTEAFF; cdr3_nt: TGTGCCAGCAGCTTAGCTCAGGGGCGGGACACTGAAGCTTTCTTT
cdr3_length: 17; v_call: TRBV11-2; j_call: TRBJ2-4; d_call: .; clone_size: .; cdr3_aa: CASSLEMGGSAKNIQYF; cdr3_nt: TGTGCCAGCAGCTTAGAGATGGGAGGATCAGCCAAAAACATTCAGTACTTC
cdr3_length: 15; v_call: TRBV11-2; j_call: TRBJ2-6; d_call: .; clone_size: few; cdr3_aa: CASSLALVGANVLTF; cdr3_nt: TGTGCCAGCAGCTTAGCTCTCGTGGGGGCCAACGTCCTGACTTTC
cdr3_length: 14; v_call: TRBV9; j_call: TRBJ2-3; d_call: .; clone_size: .; cdr3_aa: CASSVAYSKHTQYF; cdr3_nt: TGTGCCAGCAGCGTAGCTTATTCCAAGCATACGCAGTATTTT
cdr3_length: 15; v_call: TRBV28; j_call: TRBJ2-3; d_call: TRBD2; clone_size: .; cdr3_aa: CASRTVAGWADTQYF; cdr3_nt: TGTGCCAGCAGGACTGTAGCGGGGTGGGCGGATACGCAGTATTTT
cdr3_length: 17; v_call: TRBV6-6; j_call: TRBJ2-3; d_call: TRBD2; clone_size: .; cdr3_aa: CASSYSGLAGGTDTQYF; cdr3_nt: TGTGCCAGCAGTTACTCCGGACTAGCGGGGGGCACAGATACGCAGTATTTT
cdr3_length: 15; v_call: TRBV6-2/TRBV6-3; j_call: TRBJ2-1; d_call: .; clone_size: .; cdr3_aa: CASSPGTGENNEQFF; cdr3_nt: TGTGCCAGCAGTCCCGGGACTGGGGAGAACAATGAGCAGTTCTTC
cdr3_length: 17; v_call: TRBV12-3/TRBV12-4; j_call: TRBJ2-4; d_call: .; clone_size: few; cdr3_aa: CASSSRAALLAKNIQYF; cdr3_nt: TGTGCCAGCAGTTCCCGGGCCGCACTCCTAGCCAAAAACATTCAGTACTTC
cdr3_length: 15; v_call: TRBV12-3/TRBV12-4; j_call: TRBJ1-5; d_call: .; clone_size: .; cdr3_aa: CASRPQATSNQPQHF; cdr3_nt: TGTGCCAGCAGGCCGCAGGCAACCTCCAATCAGCCCCAGCATTTT
cdr3_length: 17; v_call: TRBV5-1; j_call: TRBJ1-6; d_call: TRBD1; clone_size: .; cdr3_aa: CASSDQTGRLYNSPLHF; cdr3_nt: TGCGCCAGCAGCGACCAGACAGGGCGCCTCTATAATTCACCCCTCCACTTT
cdr3_length: 13; v_call: TRBV6-2/TRBV6-3; j_call: TRBJ2-7; d_call: .; clone_size: few; cdr3_aa: CASSYSWQNEQYF; cdr3_nt: TGTGCCAGCAGTTACTCGTGGCAGAACGAGCAGTACTTC
cdr3_length: 15; v_call: TRBV7-8; j_call: TRBJ1-1; d_call: .; clone_size: .; cdr3_aa: CASSLLRSPGTEAFF; cdr3_nt: TGTGCCAGCAGCCTACTTCGCAGTCCAGGAACTGAAGCTTTCTTT
cdr3_length: 16; v_call: TRBV20-1; j_call: TRBJ1-6; d_call: .; clone_size: many; cdr3_aa: CSARDPQGGGGSPLHF; cdr3_nt: TGCAGTGCTAGAGATCCCCAGGGAGGCGGTGGTTCACCCCTCCACTTT
cdr3_length: 17; v_call: TRBV23-1; j_call: TRBJ2-1; d_call: .; clone_size: .; cdr3_aa: CASSPMPTGEENNEQFF; cdr3_nt: TGCGCCAGCAGTCCTATGCCCACGGGGGAAGAAAACAATGAGCAGTTCTTC
cdr3_length: 17; v_call: TRBV29-1; j_call: TRBJ2-3; d_call: TRBD2; clone_size: few; cdr3_aa: CSAGGGPFVLSTDTQYF; cdr3_nt: TGCAGCGCTGGGGGGGGACCGTTCGTTCTTAGCACAGATACGCAGTATTTT
cdr3_length: 16; v_call: TRBV7-2; j_call: TRBJ2-3; d_call: .; clone_size: many; cdr3_aa: CASSLVGGPRSNTQYF; cdr3_nt: TGTGCCAGCAGCTTAGTAGGGGGACCAAGATCAAATACGCAGTATTTT
cdr3_length: 16; v_call: TRBV24-1; j_call: TRBJ2-3; d_call: .; clone_size: .; cdr3_aa: CATSVHRQSSTDTQYF; cdr3_nt: TGTGCCACCAGTGTTCACAGACAGTCCAGCACAGATACGCAGTATTTT
cdr3_length: 15; v_call: TRBV2; j_call: TRBJ2-3; d_call: TRBD1; clone_size: .; cdr3_aa: CASSLRRRQGDTQYF; cdr3_nt: TGTGCCAGCAGTCTACGAAGACGACAGGGTGATACGCAGTATTTT
cdr3_length: 20; v_call: TRBV12-3/TRBV12-4; j_call: TRBJ1-5; d_call: TRBD1; clone_size: few; cdr3_aa: CASSFNVRDRGVISNQPQHF; cdr3_nt: TGTGCCAGCAGTTTTAACGTCCGGGACAGGGGCGTAATTAGCAATCAGCCCCAGCATTTT
cdr3_length: 15; v_call: TRBV28; j_call: TRBJ2-7; d_call: TRBD1; clone_size: many; cdr3_aa: CASIETPGQIYEQYF; cdr3_nt: TGTGCCAGCATCGAAACTCCGGGACAGATTTACGAGCAGTACTTC
cdr3_length: 16; v_call: TRBV25-1; j_call: TRBJ2-1; d_call: TRBD1; clone_size: many; cdr3_aa: CASSLTRGLSYNEQFF; cdr3_nt: TGTGCCAGCAGTCTTACCAGGGGGTTGTCTTACAATGAGCAGTTCTTC
cdr3_length: 14; v_call: TRBV7-2; j_call: TRBJ2-7; d_call: TRBD1; clone_size: many; cdr3_aa: CASSRTGNPYEQYF; cdr3_nt: TGTGCCAGCAGCCGGACAGGGAATCCCTACGAGCAGTACTTC
cdr3_length: 16; v_call: TRBV12-3/TRBV12-4; j_call: TRBJ2-5; d_call: TRBD2; clone_size: .; cdr3_aa: CASSFTRTSREETQYF; cdr3_nt: TGTGCCAGCAGTTTTACCCGGACTAGTCGGGAAGAGACCCAGTACTTC
cdr3_length: 18; v_call: TRBV3-1; j_call: TRBJ1-1; d_call: .; clone_size: many; cdr3_aa: CASSRNEGHGRMNTEAFF; cdr3_nt: TGTGCCAGCAGCAGAAACGAGGGGCATGGAAGAATGAACACTGAAGCTTTCTTT
cdr3_length: 16; v_call: TRBV12-5; j_call: TRBJ1-5; d_call: TRBD1; clone_size: few; cdr3_aa: CASGLGTGTSNQPQHF; cdr3_nt: TGTGCTAGTGGTTTGGGGACAGGGACTAGCAATCAGCCCCAGCATTTT
cdr3_length: 14; v_call: TRBV5-8; j_call: TRBJ1-4; d_call: .; clone_size: few; cdr3_aa: CASSLQGGSEKLFF; cdr3_nt: TGTGCCAGCAGCTTACAGGGCGGGTCGGAAAAACTGTTTTTT
cdr3_length: 13; v_call: TRBV12-5; j_call: TRBJ2-7; d_call: .; clone_size: many; cdr3_aa: CASGPRDTYEQYF; cdr3_nt: TGTGCTAGTGGTCCGCGGGACACCTACGAGCAGTACTTC
cdr3_length: 16; v_call: TRBV6-5; j_call: TRBJ2-5; d_call: TRBD2; clone_size: .; cdr3_aa: CASSYTSGIREETQYF; cdr3_nt: TGTGCCAGCAGTTACACTAGCGGGATCAGGGAAGAGACCCAGTACTTC
cdr3_length: 12; v_call: TRBV29-1; j_call: TRBJ2-2; d_call: .; clone_size: .; cdr3_aa: CSVVTDTGELFF; cdr3_nt: TGCAGCGTTGTAACGGACACCGGGGAGCTGTTTTTT
cdr3_length: 15; v_call: TRBV6-5; j_call: TRBJ1-2; d_call: TRBD1; clone_size: few; cdr3_aa: CASRIRQGLNYGYTF; cdr3_nt: TGTGCCAGCAGGATACGACAGGGGCTTAACTATGGCTACACCTTC
cdr3_length: 17; v_call: TRBV21-1; j_call: TRBJ1-1; d_call: .; clone_size: few; cdr3_aa: CASSKPTAQLFLTEAFF; cdr3_nt: TGTGCCAGCAGCAAACCAACGGCACAGCTTTTTCTCACTGAAGCTTTCTTT